A selection of T cell receptor beta chains follows, all from one sample in a study of OX40 agonist ivuxolimab in advanced cancers. Sequencing used immunoSEQ multiplex PCR; TCRdb keeps in-frame clones, though not all of them. The sample has about 64,000 clones; over 80% are singletons. The sequencing used CD4+ or CD8+ T cells sorted from blood, collected in a trial of the OX40 agonist ivuxolimab. These receptors all stem from an adult with an advanced solid tumor such as melanoma, head and neck, liver or kidney cancer. Each CDR3 is given with its conserved first and last residue. A D gene is named only where the DNA matches it firmly. The listing skips clone size in some rows; elsewhere it reads once, few, many or a size class.

TGTGCCAGCTCACTGCAAGTACAGGGAGGTGAGCAGTTCTTC,CASSLQVQGGEQFF,.,TRBV18,TRBJ2-1,.
TGTGCCAGCAGTAAGCAGGGAAACCAAGAGACCCAGTACTTC,CASSKQGNQETQYF,.,TRBV28,TRBJ2-5,once
TGCGCCAGCAGCCTAGACCTAGCGGGTTGGGGGAATACGCAGTATTTT,CASSLDLAGWGNTQYF,TRBD2,TRBV5-1,TRBJ2-3,.
TGTGCCAGCACACGAGACAGAGAATCACACTATGGCTACACCTTC,CASTRDRESHYGYTF,.,TRBV6-5,TRBJ1-2,.
TGTGCCAGTAGTATAGTAATTAGGGATACGCAGTATTTT,CASSIVIRDTQYF,.,TRBV19,TRBJ2-3,.
TGTGCCAGCAGCTTCTTATTGGTGCAGGGGAACCCTTACGAGCAGTACTTC,CASSFLLVQGNPYEQYF,.,TRBV5-8,TRBJ2-7,.
TGTGCCAGCAGCTCCGACATGACGTATGGCTACACCTTC,CASSSDMTYGYTF,.,TRBV28,TRBJ1-2,.
TGTGCCAGCAGCGCGGGACAGGGATTAGGGCAAGAGACCCAGTACTTC,CASSAGQGLGQETQYF,TRBD1,TRBV9,TRBJ2-5,.
TGCGCCAGCAGCCAAGAAAGGGATTCACCCCTCCACTTT,CASSQERDSPLHF,.,TRBV4-1,TRBJ1-6,.
TGCGCCAGCAGCTCACCCGAGAAGCCGGGACAGAGCACAGATACGCAGTATTTT,CASSSPEKPGQSTDTQYF,TRBD1,TRBV5-1,TRBJ2-3,.
TGTGCCAGCAGTCCAAGTGGAAGCTACAATGAGCAGTTCTTC,CASSPSGSYNEQFF,.,TRBV2,TRBJ2-1,once
TGTGCCAGCAGCACCCTGGAGGAGGTATACGAGCAGTACTTC,CASSTLEEVYEQYF,.,TRBV4-2,TRBJ2-7,.
TGTGCCAGCAGTGAAGCGCTTCGAGGACTAGCGGACAAGCAGTTCTTC,CASSEALRGLADKQFF,TRBD2,TRBV2,TRBJ2-1,once
TGTGCCAGCTCCCGGGACAGGAGAAACTACGAGCAGTACTTC,CASSRDRRNYEQYF,TRBD1,TRBV18,TRBJ2-7,.
TGTGCCAGCAGTCCCACCCGTGGGGCTAACTATGGCTACACCTTC,CASSPTRGANYGYTF,.,TRBV6-5,TRBJ1-2,.
TGTGCCAGCAGACGAGCAGGACAGGGCCACACTGAAGCTTTCTTT,CASRRAGQGHTEAFF,TRBD1,TRBV28,TRBJ1-1,few
TGCAGCGTTGTTCCAGAGGTGGGTGAGCAGTTCTTC,CSVVPEVGEQFF,.,TRBV29-1,TRBJ2-1,.
TGTGCCAGTAGTATGACACAGACTAATTACGAGCAGTACTTC,CASSMTQTNYEQYF,.,TRBV19,TRBJ2-7,.
TGTGCCAGCAGTGATCCAAGCAGGGTACCGGGAAACACCATATATTTT,CASSDPSRVPGNTIYF,.,TRBV6-1,TRBJ1-3,.
TGTGCCAGCAGTTACTCGTGGAGAGCAGGCAATGAGCAGTTCTTC,CASSYSWRAGNEQFF,.,TRBV6-5,TRBJ2-1,.
TGCGCCAGCAGCCAAGCTGCCCTAGATACGCAGTATTTT,CASSQAALDTQYF,.,TRBV4-3,TRBJ2-3,once
TGTGCCAGCAGCTTCGTAGCGGGAGGTGCCTACGAGCAGTACTTC,CASSFVAGGAYEQYF,TRBD2,TRBV7-9,TRBJ2-7,once
TGCGCCAGCAGCCCGGGACAGTTCAAAAACATTCAGTACTTC,CASSPGQFKNIQYF,TRBD1,TRBV5-1,TRBJ2-4,.